The clone carrying this T cell receptor beta chain was seen once. Its matching antigen is unknown. Assay: immunoSEQ multiplex PCR; the TCRdb copy retains only in-frame clones and omits some. The sample comprises about 260,000 clones, 90% of which are singletons, and 3% to 3.5% rests with the top ten. This sample stems from a study of cytomegalovirus exposure and HLA in healthy donors. Regarding the study as a whole: Subsequent analysis found a tendency for first-cohort TCR clusters to co-occur within the 90 to 150 validation repertoires. There were some public TCRs occurring in many donors, but most TCR sequences were rare.

The donors were part of the roughly 120-subject validation cohort, which stood apart from the roughly 730-subject first cohort. V lost 5 bases and J 2 bases, leaving 10 bases between the germline ends. CDR1 is LNHDA and CDR2 is SQIVND in the germline V gene (reference sequence). CDR3 size: 13 residues. The chain is built from TRBV19 and TRBJ2-7; no clear D. This sequence was found in a woman aged 30 to 39 in good health and CMV-seronegative. The sequencing input was PBMCs. CDR3: CASSQRRPYEQYF. In DNA, the CDR3 is TGTGCCAGTAGTCAACGGAGACCCTACGAGCAGTACTTC.